The present T cell receptor (beta chain) was sequenced within a study of blood T cells in healthy people across ages. Germline lookup yields CDR1 SGHRS and CDR2 YFSETQ. The CDR3 covers 13 residues. The ends were cut back, 0 bases at V and 4 bases at J, with 7 bases in the middle. PCR was performed a second time for roughly 7 to 11 cycles using a sample-barcoded 5' primer and a J-beta primer mix. From the 5' RACE reads, TCRdb called clonotypes with MiXCR, one entry per CDR3 protein. This sample has more than 650,000 distinct CDR3 sequences; around 24% occur once, and the top ten carry under 3%. As regards this clonotype: Its antigen is unknown.

Study-wide results and caveats: CMV status of donors was not determined, possibly confounding expanded clonotype changes.

These data are also associated with another study on T cells of mothers and their children. That source reports: Versus unrelated pairs, overlap was slightly higher in related mother-child pairs, without reaching significance.

The origin of this receptor is a boy under 18 in good health. Specimen: blood. The chain employs TRBV5-1 and TRBJ2-5; D not resolved. The CDR3 DNA sequence: TGCGCCAGCAGCTTGGACTACCGAGAGACCCAGTACTTC. This sequence encodes CASSLDYRETQYF.